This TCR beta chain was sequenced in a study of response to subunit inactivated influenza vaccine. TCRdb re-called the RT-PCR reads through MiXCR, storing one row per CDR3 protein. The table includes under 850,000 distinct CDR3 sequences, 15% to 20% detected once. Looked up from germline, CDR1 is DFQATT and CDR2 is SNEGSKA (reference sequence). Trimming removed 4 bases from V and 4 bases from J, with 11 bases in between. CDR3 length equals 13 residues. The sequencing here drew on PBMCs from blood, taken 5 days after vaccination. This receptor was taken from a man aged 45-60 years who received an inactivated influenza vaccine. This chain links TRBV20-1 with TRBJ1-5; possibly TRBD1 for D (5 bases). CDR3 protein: CSANRDGNQPQHF. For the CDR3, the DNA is TGCAGTGCTAACCGGGACGGGAATCAGCCCCAGCATTTT.